This TCR beta chain was retrieved from a study of blood T cell repertoires in COVID-19. Overall study context: Material from acute and convalescent COVID-19 was sourced from the United States, Italy and Spain. PBMCs, B-cell-depleted T cells, or T cells were the source of the cDNA or gDNA that made up the material.

As handled by the study authors: From reference gene primer amplification, estimates of nucleated cell counts were derived. TCRdb keeps only in-frame clones here, not all; method: immunoSEQ multiplex PCR. The V and J calls and clone size come from that table; D and trimming were worked out from the DNA. The top ten hold more than 1% of the sample, which has a few hundred thousand clones, around 90% seen once. The clonotype originates from a man in his forties with acute or convalescent COVID-19. Input material: peripheral blood.

The CDR3 region has the DNA TGTGCCAGCAGCCAAACGGGAATCTCCTACGAGCAGTACTTC. Its translation is CASSQTGISYEQYF. The V and J genes are TRBV4-2 and TRBJ2-7; a weak D match, TRBD2 (5 bases). The CDR3 length is 14 residues. The V gene's germline CDR1 is LGHNA and CDR2 YNFKEQ. Trimming stripped 2 bases from V and 0 bases from J, with 8 bases between.